The rows below give T cell receptor beta chains drawn from one sample of a study of PD-1 blockade in classical Hodgkin lymphoma. TCRdb's copy holds only in-frame clones and misses some; the assay was immunoSEQ multiplex PCR. The sample includes over 12,000 clones, around 61% of them seen just once. Sample: peripheral blood mononuclear cells (PBMCs), taken at baseline. These receptors came from a human donor with classical Hodgkin lymphoma. Each CDR3 is given with its conserved first and last residue. Each record gives: V gene, CDR3 protein.

TRBV18,CASSPGQGPVYGYTF
TRBV6-1,CASSEVTGGFTYEQYF
TRBV5-5,CASTFGTPKETQYF
TRBV15,CATSRGGRQGMNEQFF
TRBV10-2,CASSERLAGYNEQFF
TRBV27,CASSPGTSGIREQFF
TRBV7-9,CASSLGTDSGANVLTF
TRBV18,CASSRQGNSEQYF
TRBV7-2,CASSLAGTASHEQYF
TRBV28,CASKGPRLAFSTDTQYF
TRBV7-9,CASSLDAVVSYEQYF
TRBV11-2,CASSLDGGSSAGGPYEQYF
TRBV4-1,CASSPGLSTDTQYF
TRBV11-2,CASSFLQGSSYNEQFF
TRBV6-1,CASSEGGFNEKLFF
TRBV6-6,CASSLGLAPYEQYF
TRBV11-2,CASSLANEQFF
TRBV5-6,CASSLDLANTEAFF
TRBV13,CASSLGRLAGGPEQYF
TRBV19,CASSQPGQGVVEQYF
TRBV28,CASSFSPYTATDTQYF
TRBV19,CASSGYQGSNTEAFF
TRBV11-1,CASSADPGSITEAFF
TRBV7-8,CASSLGITGEQYF
TRBV28,CASSYESGSGYEQYF
TRBV2,CASSVGGGTDTQYF
TRBV6-6,CASSTRGTQPQHF
TRBV11-3,CASSLIGDYNEQFF
TRBV6-4,CASSGGRDTDTQYF
TRBV2,CASSRTGGYNEQFF
TRBV27,CASSLRPGQGRDTQYF